A selection of T cell receptor beta chains follows, all from one sample in a study of blood T cells in healthy people across ages. TCRdb itself ran the 5' RACE reads through MiXCR, one entry per CDR3 protein. This table has about 700,000 distinct CDR3 sequences, approximately 30% appearing once. Sample: blood. All receptors come from a woman aged 80 or over in good health. The CDR3 runs from the conserved cysteine through the conserved F or W. A D gene is named only where the DNA matches it firmly. Only some rows state a clone size, as once, few, many or a class for expanded clones.

V: TRBV20-1; D: TRBD1; size: .; J: TRBJ1-5; DNA: TGCAGTGCTAGAGAAGGAGGACAGGGTCGTGATCAGCCCCAGCATTTT; CDR3: CSAREGGQGRDQPQHF
V: TRBV4-3; D: .; size: many; J: TRBJ1-1; DNA: TGCGCCAGCAGCCGGACAACGAACACTGAAGCTTTCTTT; CDR3: CASSRTTNTEAFF
V: TRBV6-2/TRBV6-3; D: .; size: .; J: TRBJ1-1; DNA: TGTGCCAGCAGTCCCACAGGTCAGTCGACTGAAGCTTTCTTT; CDR3: CASSPTGQSTEAFF
V: TRBV28; D: .; size: .; J: TRBJ1-2; DNA: TGTGCCAGCAGAGGCCAGGGGCAGGCTGGCTACACCTTC; CDR3: CASRGQGQAGYTF
V: TRBV20-1; D: .; size: .; J: TRBJ1-1; DNA: TGCAGTGCTATCGAAACAGTGAACACTGAAGCTTTCTTT; CDR3: CSAIETVNTEAFF
V: TRBV29-1; D: .; size: many; J: TRBJ2-7; DNA: TGCAGCGTCCGCCCGGGGCAGGGAGAGCAGTACTTC; CDR3: CSVRPGQGEQYF
V: TRBV11-2; D: TRBD1; size: few; J: TRBJ2-6; DNA: TGTGCCAGCAGCCCCCGCTTTACAGGGGTTGGCTCGGGGGCCAACGTCCTGACTTTC; CDR3: CASSPRFTGVGSGANVLTF
V: TRBV12-3/TRBV12-4; D: TRBD1; size: many; J: TRBJ1-4; DNA: TGTGCCAGCAGTTTCAGGGGGTTAGAAAAACTGTTTTTT; CDR3: CASSFRGLEKLFF
V: TRBV7-2; D: .; size: .; J: TRBJ2-1; DNA: TGTGCCAGCGGCTTAGCGAAAGGGGTGTACGAGCAGTTCTTC; CDR3: CASGLAKGVYEQFF
V: TRBV20-1; D: .; size: many; J: TRBJ1-2; DNA: TGCAGTGCTAGAGATACCCGGGACTATGGCTACACCTTC; CDR3: CSARDTRDYGYTF
V: TRBV30; D: TRBD1; size: .; J: TRBJ2-3; DNA: TGTGCCTGGAGTCCCCTCAGACAGGGACATACGCAGTATTTT; CDR3: CAWSPLRQGHTQYF
V: TRBV28; D: TRBD1; size: .; J: TRBJ2-6; DNA: TGTGCCAGCAGTAGACCCGGGACAGGGGGCGGTGGTGGGGCCAACGTCCTGACTTTC; CDR3: CASSRPGTGGGGGANVLTF
V: TRBV6-2/TRBV6-3; D: .; size: .; J: TRBJ1-1; DNA: TGTGCCAGCGGATTAGGGGTGGCACAAGGTGAAGCTTTCTTT; CDR3: CASGLGVAQGEAFF
V: TRBV30; D: .; size: few; J: TRBJ1-2; DNA: TGTGCCTGGAGTGGTGACTCGAGAGGGGGCTACACCTTC; CDR3: CAWSGDSRGGYTF
V: TRBV4-2; D: TRBD1; size: few; J: TRBJ1-4; DNA: TGTGCCAGCAGCCAATTCCTGGGACAGGGCGGTGAAAAACGGTTTTTT; CDR3: CASSQFLGQGGEKRFF
V: TRBV29-1; D: .; size: .; J: TRBJ2-7; DNA: TGCAGCGTTTACAGCCACGAGCAGTACTTC; CDR3: CSVYSHEQYF
V: TRBV6-1; D: TRBD1; size: .; J: TRBJ2-5; DNA: TGTGCCAGCAGAGGCGGACAGGGGTACGGGCAGTACTTC; CDR3: CASRGGQGYGQYF
V: TRBV29-1; D: TRBD1; size: .; J: TRBJ2-2; DNA: TGCAGCGTTCCGAATCCTACAGGGGCAGGCACCGGGGAGCGGTTTTTT; CDR3: CSVPNPTGAGTGERFF
V: TRBV10-3; D: TRBD1; size: .; J: TRBJ2-7; DNA: TGTGCCATCAGTTTAACAGGGGCCAACGAGCAGTACTTC; CDR3: CAISLTGANEQYF
V: TRBV7-2; D: TRBD2; size: .; J: TRBJ2-5; DNA: TGTGCCAGCAGTAGACTAGCGGAGGGGGGAAAGCAGTACTTC; CDR3: CASSRLAEGGKQYF
V: TRBV5-1; D: TRBD2; size: many; J: TRBJ2-7; DNA: TGCGCCAGCAGCTTGGGGACTAGCGGGGGCCTCCTCTCCTACGAGCAGTACTTC; CDR3: CASSLGTSGGLLSYEQYF
V: TRBV7-6; D: .; size: .; J: TRBJ1-1; DNA: TGTGCCAGCAGCTCCGGGGGGGGAGACACTGAAGCTTTCTTT; CDR3: CASSSGGGDTEAFF
V: TRBV5-1; D: TRBD2; size: many; J: TRBJ2-1; DNA: TGCGCCAGCAGCCCGGAACTAGCGGGGGGTGGGGAGCAGTTCTTC; CDR3: CASSPELAGGGEQFF
V: TRBV7-9; D: .; size: many; J: TRBJ2-3; DNA: TGTGCCAGCAGCTTGGCGCGGTCTAGCACAGATACGCAGTATTTT; CDR3: CASSLARSSTDTQYF
V: TRBV20-1; D: .; size: many; J: TRBJ2-7; DNA: TGCAGTGCTGCCCCCTCGACAGCCTACTCCTACGAGCAGTACTTC; CDR3: CSAAPSTAYSYEQYF
V: TRBV20-1; D: TRBD1; size: .; J: TRBJ1-1; DNA: TGCAGTGCTAGGGCACCGGGACAGATGAACACTGAAGCTTTCTTT; CDR3: CSARAPGQMNTEAFF
V: TRBV30; D: .; size: many; J: TRBJ2-7; DNA: TGTGCCTGGAGTGTACTTGCTACAGGGAACCGCGAGCAGTACTTC; CDR3: CAWSVLATGNREQYF
V: TRBV5-4; D: .; size: few; J: TRBJ1-5; DNA: TGTGCCAGCAGGGCCGGGACGGATAGCAATCAGCCCCAGCATTTT; CDR3: CASRAGTDSNQPQHF
V: TRBV7-2; D: TRBD2; size: many; J: TRBJ2-3; DNA: TGTGCCAGCAACCCTAGCGGGACTAGCACAGATACGCAGTATTTT; CDR3: CASNPSGTSTDTQYF
V: TRBV12-3/TRBV12-4; D: .; size: many; J: TRBJ2-7; DNA: TGTGCCAGCAGTTCCCCCGGGGAGCAGTACTTC; CDR3: CASSSPGEQYF
V: TRBV29-1; D: .; size: .; J: TRBJ2-7; DNA: TGCAGCGTTGGAGGTCAGGGCCACTACGAGCAGTACTTC; CDR3: CSVGGQGHYEQYF
V: TRBV2; D: .; size: many; J: TRBJ2-3; DNA: TGTGCCAGCAGTGATCGCCGCCTCACAGATACGCAGTATTTT; CDR3: CASSDRRLTDTQYF
V: TRBV27; D: .; size: .; J: TRBJ2-1; DNA: TGTGCCAGCAGTCCCCAGACTAGTCCTCTCTACAATGAGCAGTTCTTC; CDR3: CASSPQTSPLYNEQFF
V: TRBV5-1; D: .; size: .; J: TRBJ1-4; DNA: TGCGCCAGCAGCCTCACCACAGCAAACGAAAAACTGTTTTTT; CDR3: CASSLTTANEKLFF
V: TRBV21-1; D: .; size: many; J: TRBJ1-2; DNA: TGTGCCAGCGGTGAAGGGGGCGACTATGGCTACACCTTC; CDR3: CASGEGGDYGYTF